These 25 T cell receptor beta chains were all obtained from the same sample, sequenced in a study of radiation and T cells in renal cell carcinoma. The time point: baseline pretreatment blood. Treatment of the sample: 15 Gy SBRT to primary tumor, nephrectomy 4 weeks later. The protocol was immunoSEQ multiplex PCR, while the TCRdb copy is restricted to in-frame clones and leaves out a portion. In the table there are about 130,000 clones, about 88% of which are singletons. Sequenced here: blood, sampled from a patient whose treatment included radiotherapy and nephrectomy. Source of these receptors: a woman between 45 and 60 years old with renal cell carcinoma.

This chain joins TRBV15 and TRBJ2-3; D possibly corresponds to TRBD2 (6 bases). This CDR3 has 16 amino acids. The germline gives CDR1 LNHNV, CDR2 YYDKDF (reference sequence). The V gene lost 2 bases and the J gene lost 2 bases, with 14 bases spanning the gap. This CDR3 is CATSRTLRTTTDTQYF. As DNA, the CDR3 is TGTGCCACCAGCAGAACCCTCCGGACTACCACAGATACGCAGTATTTT.

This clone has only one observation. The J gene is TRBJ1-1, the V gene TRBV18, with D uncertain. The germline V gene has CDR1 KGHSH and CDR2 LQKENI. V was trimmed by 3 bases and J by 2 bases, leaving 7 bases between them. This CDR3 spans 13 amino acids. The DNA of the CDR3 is TGTGCCAGCTCACCGATAATAAACACTGAAGCTTTCTTT. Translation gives CASSPIINTEAFF.

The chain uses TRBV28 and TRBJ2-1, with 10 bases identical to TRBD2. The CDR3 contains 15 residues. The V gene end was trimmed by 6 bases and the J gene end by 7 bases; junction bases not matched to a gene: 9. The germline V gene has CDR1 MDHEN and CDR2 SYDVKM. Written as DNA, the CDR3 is TGTGCCAGCAGCTACCAGCGGGGGGGCCTGAATGAGCAGTTCTTC. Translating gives CASSYQRGGLNEQFF.

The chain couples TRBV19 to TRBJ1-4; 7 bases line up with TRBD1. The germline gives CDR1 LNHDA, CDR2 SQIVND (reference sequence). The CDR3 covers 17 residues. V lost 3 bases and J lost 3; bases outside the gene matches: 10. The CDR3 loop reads CASSIGGGAGANEKLFF. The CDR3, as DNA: TGTGCCAGTAGTATCGGAGGGGGCGCGGGGGCTAATGAAAAACTGTTTTTT.

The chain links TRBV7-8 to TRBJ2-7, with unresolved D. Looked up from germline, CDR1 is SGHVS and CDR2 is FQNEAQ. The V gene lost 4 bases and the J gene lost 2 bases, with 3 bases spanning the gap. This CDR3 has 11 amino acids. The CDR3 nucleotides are TGTGCCAGCAGCTCCCCCTACGAGCAGTACTTC. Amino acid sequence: CASSSPYEQYF. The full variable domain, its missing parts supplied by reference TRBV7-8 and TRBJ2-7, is GAGVSQSPRYKVAKRGQDVALRCDPISGHVSLFWYQQALGQGPEFLTYFQNEAQLDKSGLPSDRFFAERPEGSVSTLKIQRTQQEDSAVYLCASSSPYEQYFGPGTRLTVT.

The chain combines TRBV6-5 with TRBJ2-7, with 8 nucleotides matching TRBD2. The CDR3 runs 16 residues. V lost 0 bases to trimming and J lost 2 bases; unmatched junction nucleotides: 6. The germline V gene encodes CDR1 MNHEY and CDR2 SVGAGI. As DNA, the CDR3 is TGTGCCAGCAGTTACTCTGGCGGGGGGCCCCCCTACGAGCAGTACTTC. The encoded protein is CASSYSGGGPPYEQYF.

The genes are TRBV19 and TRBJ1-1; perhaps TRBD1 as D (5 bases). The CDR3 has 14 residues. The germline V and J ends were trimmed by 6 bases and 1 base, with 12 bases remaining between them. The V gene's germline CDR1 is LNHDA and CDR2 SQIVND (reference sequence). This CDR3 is CASRRGAQNTEAFF. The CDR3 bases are TGTGCCAGTAGAAGGGGAGCGCAGAACACTGAAGCTTTCTTT.

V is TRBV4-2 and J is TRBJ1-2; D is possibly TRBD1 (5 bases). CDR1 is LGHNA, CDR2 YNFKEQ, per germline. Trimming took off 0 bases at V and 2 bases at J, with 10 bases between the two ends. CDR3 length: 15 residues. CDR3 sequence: CASSQDFGGNYGYTF. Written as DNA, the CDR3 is TGTGCCAGCAGCCAAGATTTCGGGGGAAACTATGGCTACACCTTC.

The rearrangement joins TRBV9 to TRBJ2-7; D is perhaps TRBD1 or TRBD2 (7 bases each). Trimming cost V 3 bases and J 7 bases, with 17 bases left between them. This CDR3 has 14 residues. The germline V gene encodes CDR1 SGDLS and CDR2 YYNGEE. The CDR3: CASSGGTGEGEQYF. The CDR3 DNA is TGTGCCAGCAGCGGTGGAACAGGGGAGGGAGAGCAGTACTTC.

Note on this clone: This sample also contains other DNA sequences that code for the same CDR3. CDR3 residues: CASSLSGAQETQYF. CDR3 DNA sequence: TGTGCCAGCAGCTTGAGTGGAGCCCAAGAGACCCAGTACTTC. V is TRBV5-4 and J is TRBJ2-5; D remains ambiguous. The CDR3 totals 14 residues. Germline V lookup: CDR1 SGHNT, CDR2 YYREEE (reference sequence). The V end lost 1 base, the J end lost 1 base, and 8 bases lay between the germline ends.

In DNA form, the CDR3 reads TGTGCCAGCAGCTTAGGATTTGTGGGTGATAACACCGGGGAGCTGTTTTTT. Its protein is CASSLGFVGDNTGELFF. The chain carries TRBV7-2 and TRBJ2-2, with D unclear. V was clipped by 1 base and J by 2 bases, with 14 bases between them. Germline V gives CDR1 SGHTA, CDR2 FQGNSA. The CDR3 consists of 17 residues. Combining the CDR3 with reference TRBV7-2 and TRBJ2-2 gives the whole variable domain GAGVSQSPSNKVTEKGKDVELRCDPISGHTALYWYRQSLGQGLEFLIYFQGNSAPDKSGLPSDRFSAERTGGSVSTLTIQRTQQEDSAVYLCASSLGFVGDNTGELFFGEGSRLTVL.

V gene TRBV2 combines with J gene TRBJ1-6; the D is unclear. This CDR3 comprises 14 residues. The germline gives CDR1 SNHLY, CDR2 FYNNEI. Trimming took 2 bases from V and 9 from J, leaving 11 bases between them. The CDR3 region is CASSERAVSSPLHF. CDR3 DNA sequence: TGTGCCAGCAGTGAACGAGCAGTTTCTTCACCCCTCCACTTT.

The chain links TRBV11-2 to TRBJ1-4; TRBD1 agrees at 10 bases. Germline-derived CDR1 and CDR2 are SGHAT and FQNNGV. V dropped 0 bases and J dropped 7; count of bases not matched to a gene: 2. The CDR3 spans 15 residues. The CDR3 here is CASSLETGGVEKLFF. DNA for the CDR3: TGTGCCAGCAGCTTAGAGACAGGGGGCGTTGAAAAACTGTTTTTT.

This CDR3 reads CASSLWTGGEETQYF. The CDR3 DNA is TGTGCCAGCAGCTTATGGACGGGGGGAGAAGAGACCCAGTACTTC. The chain recombines TRBV11-2 with TRBJ2-5; 7 bases are a match to TRBD2. The junction had 6 bases not matched to a gene; V was cut back by 2 bases and J by 3 bases. The CDR3 extends over 15 amino acids. Germline CDR1 and CDR2: SGHAT and FQNNGV.

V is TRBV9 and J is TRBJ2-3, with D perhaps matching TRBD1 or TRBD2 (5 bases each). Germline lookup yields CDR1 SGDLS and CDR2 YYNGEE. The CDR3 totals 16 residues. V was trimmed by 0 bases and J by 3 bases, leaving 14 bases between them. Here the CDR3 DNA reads TGTGCCAGCAGCGTAGGGTTGGGGGTTAGTACAGATACGCAGTATTTT. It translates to CASSVGLGVSTDTQYF.

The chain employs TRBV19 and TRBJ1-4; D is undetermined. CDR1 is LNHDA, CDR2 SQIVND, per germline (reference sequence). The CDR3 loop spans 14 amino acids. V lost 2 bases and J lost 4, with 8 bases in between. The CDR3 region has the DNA TGTGCCAGTAGTATACAGAAATTTAATGAAAAACTGTTTTTT. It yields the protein CASSIQKFNEKLFF.

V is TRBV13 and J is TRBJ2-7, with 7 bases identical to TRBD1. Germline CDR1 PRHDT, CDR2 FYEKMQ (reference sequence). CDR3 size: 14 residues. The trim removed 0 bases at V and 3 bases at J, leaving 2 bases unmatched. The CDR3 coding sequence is TGTGCCAGCAGCTTAGGAGACAGGGTCTACGAGCAGTACTTC. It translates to CASSLGDRVYEQYF.

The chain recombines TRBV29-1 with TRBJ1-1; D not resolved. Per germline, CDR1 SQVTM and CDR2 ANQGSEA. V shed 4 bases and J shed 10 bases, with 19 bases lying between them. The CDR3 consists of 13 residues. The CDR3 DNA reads TGCAGCGTTGCGGATCACCTGAGCAACGGAGCTTTCTTT. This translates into CSVADHLSNGAFF.

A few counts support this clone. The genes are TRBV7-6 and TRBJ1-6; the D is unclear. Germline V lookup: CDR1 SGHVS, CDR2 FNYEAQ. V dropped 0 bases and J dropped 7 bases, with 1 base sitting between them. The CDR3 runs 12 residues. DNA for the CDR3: TGTGCCAGCAGCTTAGCCAATTCACCCCTCCACTTT. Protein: CASSLANSPLHF.

The CDR3 DNA is TGTGCCAGCAGCTTAGAACAGACAGCTAACTATGGCTACACCTTC. Encoded protein: CASSLEQTANYGYTF. This chain links TRBV11-1 with TRBJ1-2; a weak D match, TRBD1 (5 bases). V shed 1 base and J shed 0 bases, with 9 bases lying between them. There are 15 residues in the CDR3. Germline values: CDR1 SGHAT, CDR2 FQDESV (reference sequence). The full variable domain, completed using reference TRBV11-1 and TRBJ1-2, is EAEVAQSPRYKITEKSQAVAFWCDPISGHATLYWYRQILGQGPELLVQFQDESVVDDSQLPKDRFSAERLKGVDSTLKIQPAELGDSAMYLCASSLEQTANYGYTFGSGTRLTVV.

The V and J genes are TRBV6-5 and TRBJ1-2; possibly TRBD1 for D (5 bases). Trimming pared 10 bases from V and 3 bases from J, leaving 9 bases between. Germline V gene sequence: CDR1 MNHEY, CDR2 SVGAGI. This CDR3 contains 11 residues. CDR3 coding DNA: TGTGCCACAACAGGCTACTATGGCTACACCTTC. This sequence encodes CATTGYYGYTF.

CDR3 bases: TGTGCCAGCAGCCCCCAGACAGGGTCGGGAACTGAAGCTTTCTTT. As protein: CASSPQTGSGTEAFF. The chain is built from TRBV5-4 and TRBJ1-1, with 7 positions matching TRBD1. There are 15 residues in the CDR3. Per germline, CDR1 SGHNT and CDR2 YYREEE (reference sequence). V trimming: 4 bases; J trimming: 5 bases; junction bases outside the gene matches: 11. Using reference TRBV5-4 and TRBJ1-1 for the parts outside the CDR3, the full variable domain is ETGVTQSPTHLIKTRGQQVTLRCSSQSGHNTVSWYQQALGQGPQFIFQYYREEENGRGNFPPRFSGLQFPNYSSELNVNALELDDSALYLCASSPQTGSGTEAFFGQGTRLTVV.

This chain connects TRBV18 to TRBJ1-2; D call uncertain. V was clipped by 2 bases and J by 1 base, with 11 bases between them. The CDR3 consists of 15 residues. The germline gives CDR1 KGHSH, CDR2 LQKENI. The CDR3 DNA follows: TGTGCCAGCTCACCAGAAACCGGGATTAACTATGGCTACACCTTC. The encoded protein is CASSPETGINYGYTF.

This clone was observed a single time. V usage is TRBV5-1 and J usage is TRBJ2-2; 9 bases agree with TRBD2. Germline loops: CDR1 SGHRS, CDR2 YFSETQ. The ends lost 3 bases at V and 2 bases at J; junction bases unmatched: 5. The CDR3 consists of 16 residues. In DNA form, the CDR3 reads TGCGCCAGCAGCTCTGCGGGGGGGCCAAACACCGGGGAGCTGTTTTTT. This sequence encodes CASSSAGGPNTGELFF.

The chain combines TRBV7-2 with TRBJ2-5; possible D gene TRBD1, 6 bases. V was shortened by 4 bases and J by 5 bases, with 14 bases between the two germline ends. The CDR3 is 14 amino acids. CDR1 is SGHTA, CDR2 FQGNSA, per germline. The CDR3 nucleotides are TGTGCCAGCAGCTCCCTCGTGAGGGGGGAGACCCAGTACTTC. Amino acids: CASSSLVRGETQYF.